Below, 32 T cell receptor beta chains from the same sample are listed, as sequenced in a study of cytomegalovirus exposure and HLA in healthy donors. The PCR employed 60 Vbeta primers together with 13 Jbeta primers. The protocol was immunoSEQ multiplex PCR, while the TCRdb copy is restricted to in-frame clones and leaves out a portion. The data hold about 200,000 clones, with around 80% observed a single time. Sequencing input: PBMCs. These receptors originate from a man younger than 45 in good health and CMV-seronegative.

The rearrangement links TRBV7-2 to TRBJ2-5, with D possibly matching TRBD2 (5 bases). The CDR3 is made up of 13 amino acids. Germline V gene data show CDR1 as SGHTA and CDR2 as FQGNSA. The V end was cut by 5 bases, the J end by 5 bases, with 12 bases between. The CDR3 bases are TGTGCCAGCAGCCCCGACGGGGTGGAGACCCAGTACTTC. Translating gives CASSPDGVETQYF.

This clone was counted a single time. CDR3 in DNA: TGTGCCAGCAGCGGAGGACTAGCGGGGGGCTACGAGCAGTACTTC. Translating it yields CASSGGLAGGYEQYF. This chain joins TRBV7-8 and TRBJ2-7; 14 nucleotides align to TRBD2. Germline-derived CDR1 and CDR2 are SGHVS and FQNEAQ. CDR3 length equals 15 residues. V dropped 5 bases and J dropped 3; count of bases not matched to a gene: 3.

The genes are TRBV10-3 and TRBJ2-5; 9 bases map to TRBD1. The CDR3 consists of 14 residues. Germline values: CDR1 ENHRY, CDR2 SYGVKD. J lost 3 bases, V lost 6 bases, and 5 bases had no gene match. As DNA, the CDR3 is TGTGCCATCAGCCGGGACAGGGATAAAGAGACCCAGTACTTC. Encoded protein: CAISRDRDKETQYF.

CDR3 nucleotides: TGTGCCAGCAGTGAAGAGCAGACTTATGGCTACACCTTC. As protein: CASSEEQTYGYTF. The gene calls are TRBV2 and TRBJ1-2, with unresolved D. CDR3 length equals 13 residues. Germline V CDR1 and CDR2: SNHLY, FYNNEI. The V end was cut by 1 base, the J end by 5 bases, with 8 bases between.

The chain is built from TRBV2 and TRBJ2-7, with D perhaps matching TRBD1 (5 bases). Per the germline V gene, CDR1 is SNHLY and CDR2 is FYNNEI. The CDR3 contains 14 residues. Trimming took 3 bases from V and 3 from J, leaving 12 bases between them. CDR3 residues: CASSETVRDYEQYF. In DNA, the CDR3 is TGTGCCAGCAGTGAGACTGTCAGGGACTACGAGCAGTACTTC.

The chain links TRBV28 to TRBJ2-2, with D unresolved. The CDR3 has 14 residues. Trimming pared 5 bases from V and 8 bases from J, leaving 15 bases between. From germline, CDR1 is MDHEN and CDR2 SYDVKM. The CDR3 sequence: CASSPQPTRGELFF. The CDR3 nucleotides read TGTGCCAGCAGTCCGCAGCCTACGCGGGGGGAGCTGTTTTTT.

This rearrangement joins TRBV13 to TRBJ2-7; 10 positions agree with TRBD1. CDR3 size: 15 residues. V lost 5 bases and J lost 5; bases outside the gene matches: 9. CDR1 and CDR2 (germline): PRHDT, FYEKMQ (reference sequence). Here the CDR3 DNA reads TGTGCCAGCAGCAGAAGGACAGGGGGATTCGACGAGCAGTACTTC. This gives the protein CASSRRTGGFDEQYF.

The gene calls are TRBV18 and TRBJ2-1; no reliable D call. Between the trimmed V and J ends, which lost 6 bases and 6 bases, there was a span of 12 bases. This CDR3 is 13 amino acids long. Germline assignment: CDR1 KGHSH and CDR2 LQKENI. The CDR3 DNA sequence: TGTGCCAGCTCTGTTGACGGAGCCAATGAGCAGTTCTTC. Protein sequence: CASSVDGANEQFF.

The genes are TRBV7-9 and TRBJ2-1, with TRBD1 identical over 7 bases. Trimming removed 6 bases from V and 7 bases from J; junction bases left unmatched: 12. The CDR3 length is 15 residues. Germline assignment: CDR1 SEHNR and CDR2 FQNEAQ (reference sequence). The CDR3 is CASRQVQGVGNEQFF. The CDR3 coding sequence is TGTGCCAGCAGACAAGTCCAGGGGGTGGGTAATGAGCAGTTCTTC. The full variable domain, completed using reference TRBV7-9 and TRBJ2-1, is DTGVSQNPRHKITKRGQNVTFRCDPISEHNRLYWYRQTLGQGPEFLTYFQNEAQLEKSRLLSDRFSAERPKGSFSTLEIQRTEQGDSAMYLCASRQVQGVGNEQFFGPGTRLTVL.

Of note for this clone: This specimen includes other DNA sequences encoding the same CDR3. J is TRBJ2-7 and V is TRBV9; D perhaps matches TRBD2 (5 bases). Trimming removed 4 bases at V and 5 bases at J, with 16 bases between. Germline CDR1 SGDLS, CDR2 YYNGEE. This CDR3 is built from 14 residues. This CDR3 is CASSSTYLANEQYF. DNA for the CDR3: TGTGCCAGCAGCTCCACGTACCTAGCCAACGAGCAGTACTTC.

V is TRBV6-6 and J is TRBJ2-3; no clear D. The ends were cut back, 2 bases at V and 3 bases at J, with 6 bases in the middle. From germline, CDR1 is MNHNY and CDR2 SVGAGI (reference sequence). This CDR3 comprises 13 residues. The CDR3 is CASSYGQTDTQYF. Here the CDR3 DNA reads TGTGCCAGCAGTTACGGCCAAACAGATACGCAGTATTTT.

The chain combines TRBV5-1 with TRBJ2-1; TRBD1 is a possible D gene (5 bases). V lost 0 bases and J 4 bases, leaving 11 bases between the germline ends. The CDR3 sequence is 15 residues long. Germline lookup yields CDR1 SGHRS and CDR2 YFSETQ. CDR3 DNA sequence: TGCGCCAGCAGCTTGGAGGACACCGGATACAATGAGCAGTTCTTC. Translating gives CASSLEDTGYNEQFF.

The chain carries TRBV6-4 and TRBJ1-2; D perhaps matches TRBD1 (6 bases). Germline assignment: CDR1 MRHNA and CDR2 SNTAGT. CDR3 length: 13 residues. V dropped 0 bases and J dropped 9 bases, with 11 bases sitting between them. The CDR3 is CASSDSGGTSYTF. CDR3 sequence (DNA): TGTGCCAGCAGTGACTCTGGGGGCACAAGCTACACCTTC.

This rearrangement joins TRBV29-1 to TRBJ2-2, with D possibly matching TRBD1 (6 bases). The V end was cut by 3 bases, the J end by 7 bases, with 12 bases between. This CDR3 has 13 residues. Germline lookup yields CDR1 SQVTM and CDR2 ANQGSEA. The CDR3 DNA follows: TGCAGCGTTGACCCCACAGGGTACGGGGAGCTGTTTTTT. Translating gives CSVDPTGYGELFF.

This clone was counted a few times. The rearrangement uses TRBV28 and TRBJ2-7; 8 nucleotides line up with TRBD1. Germline CDR1 is MDHEN and CDR2 is SYDVKM. This CDR3 comprises 16 residues. V was pared by 5 bases and J by 2 bases, with 11 bases of the junction left unmatched. The CDR3 DNA reads as TGTGCCAGCAGTGGTCGGGGACAGGAACTTACCTACGAGCAGTACTTC. This encodes CASSGRGQELTYEQYF.

This clone has only a few counts. V is TRBV7-9 and J is TRBJ1-1; possible D gene TRBD1, 5 bases. The CDR3 has 18 amino acids. Germline V lookup: CDR1 SEHNR, CDR2 FQNEAQ (reference sequence). V lost 2 bases to trimming and J lost 2 bases, with 21 bases between them. The CDR3 sequence is CASSLFGRAGRKNTEAFF. The CDR3 DNA sequence: TGTGCCAGCAGCTTATTCGGGAGGGCGGGGCGGAAAAACACTGAAGCTTTCTTT.

This rearrangement joins TRBV18 to TRBJ2-5, with TRBD1 matching 9 bases. Germline loops: CDR1 KGHSH, CDR2 LQKENI. The CDR3 runs 15 residues. Trimming removed 1 base from V and 1 base from J; junction bases left unmatched: 1. CDR3 amino acids: CASSPLQGAQETQYF. The CDR3 DNA follows: TGTGCCAGCTCACCACTACAGGGGGCCCAAGAGACCCAGTACTTC.

V gene TRBV4-1 combines with J gene TRBJ1-5; 7 nucleotides match TRBD1. Losses at the gene ends were 1 base for V and 4 bases for J; bases not matched to a gene: 4. Germline CDR1 is MGHRA and CDR2 is YSYEKL. This CDR3 has 15 amino acids. The CDR3 protein is CASSQAPGGNQPQHF. The CDR3 DNA reads TGCGCCAGCAGCCAAGCCCCAGGGGGAAATCAGCCCCAGCATTTT.

This chain uses TRBV10-3 with TRBJ1-2; D is ambiguous. V was trimmed by 2 bases and J by 3 bases, leaving 13 bases between them. The CDR3 has 15 residues. Germline CDR1 reads ENHRY; CDR2 reads SYGVKD. As DNA, the CDR3 is TGTGCCATCAGTGAGATGGACTTCACTCACTATGGCTACACCTTC. Its protein is CAISEMDFTHYGYTF.

V usage is TRBV7-8 and J usage is TRBJ2-3, with 9 bases matching TRBD1. The CDR3 has 18 residues. The trim removed 1 base at V and 4 bases at J, leaving 12 bases unmatched. Germline lookup yields CDR1 SGHVS and CDR2 FQNEAQ. This CDR3 reads CASSLDAAGTGSADTQYF. CDR3 DNA sequence: TGTGCCAGCAGCTTAGATGCCGCCGGGACAGGGTCGGCAGATACGCAGTATTTT.

The J gene is TRBJ2-5, the V gene TRBV7-2, with 7 bases identical to TRBD1. The CDR3 loop spans 16 amino acids. In germline, CDR1 is SGHTA, CDR2 FQGNSA. After removal of 5 bases from V and 1 base from J, the junction contained 10 bases not matched to a gene. CDR3 in amino acids: CASSHPTGKFQETQYF. The DNA for the CDR3 is TGTGCCAGCAGCCATCCGACAGGGAAATTCCAAGAGACCCAGTACTTC. Looking up the rest from reference TRBV7-2 and TRBJ2-5 gives the full variable domain: GAGVSQSPSNKVTEKGKDVELRCDPISGHTALYWYRQSLGQGLEFLIYFQGNSAPDKSGLPSDRFSAERTGGSVSTLTIQRTQQEDSAVYLCASSHPTGKFQETQYFGPGTRLLVL.

This chain links TRBV27 with TRBJ2-7; TRBD2 is a possible D gene (6 bases). The V end lost 5 bases, the J end lost 6 bases, and 17 bases lay between the germline ends. The germline gives CDR1 MNHEY, CDR2 SMNVEV (reference sequence). The CDR3 has 14 residues. The CDR3 region is CASSRDSGAVEQYF. The CDR3 DNA reads TGTGCCAGCAGTCGGGACTCCGGTGCGGTCGAGCAGTACTTC.

This clone has just a few counts. The gene calls are TRBV2 and TRBJ1-2; TRBD1 agrees at 8 bases. CDR1 and CDR2 (germline): SNHLY, FYNNEI. The CDR3 contains 13 residues. The ends lost 4 bases at V and 5 bases at J; junction bases unmatched: 3. The CDR3 DNA reads TGTGCCAGCAGTGGGCACAGGGGGTATGGCTACACCTTC. Translating gives CASSGHRGYGYTF.

V and J are TRBV2 and TRBJ2-7, with D perhaps matching TRBD2 (7 bases). The V gene lost 3 bases and the J gene lost 2 bases, with 8 bases spanning the gap. The CDR3 contains 13 residues. Germline V gene sequence: CDR1 SNHLY, CDR2 FYNNEI. CDR3 sequence: CASSEGGPYEQYF. In nucleotides, the CDR3 is TGTGCCAGCAGTGAGGGGGGGCCCTACGAGCAGTACTTC.

This sequence joins TRBV5-1 and TRBJ1-1, with a tentative D call TRBD1 (5 bases). V dropped 3 bases and J dropped 0 bases, with 15 bases sitting between them. Per the germline V gene, CDR1 is SGHRS and CDR2 is YFSETQ. The CDR3 covers 16 residues. The CDR3 DNA sequence: TGCGCCAGCAGCTCCGGGTTGGGGGGGATGAACACTGAAGCTTTCTTT. This encodes CASSSGLGGMNTEAFF.

The rearrangement joins TRBV19 to TRBJ1-6; TRBD1 aligns across 11 bases. The V gene's germline CDR1 is LNHDA and CDR2 SQIVND (reference sequence). The CDR3 is 16 residues long. V lost 7 bases, J lost 2 bases, and 4 bases stayed unmatched. The CDR3 loop reads CASKGTGGTYNSPLHF. In nucleotides, the CDR3 is TGTGCCAGTAAAGGGACAGGGGGTACCTATAATTCACCCCTCCACTTT.

V gene TRBV5-4 combines with J gene TRBJ1-2; the match to TRBD1 covers 8 bases. The CDR3 contains 15 residues. The germline V gene has CDR1 SGHNT and CDR2 YYREEE (reference sequence). After removal of 4 bases from V and 3 bases from J, the junction contained 8 bases not matched to a gene. CDR3 region: CASSPGQGIYYGYTF. The CDR3 DNA reads TGTGCCAGCAGCCCCGGACAGGGAATTTACTATGGCTACACCTTC. Full variable domain (remainder filled in from reference TRBV5-4 and TRBJ1-2): ETGVTQSPTHLIKTRGQQVTLRCSSQSGHNTVSWYQQALGQGPQFIFQYYREEENGRGNFPPRFSGLQFPNYSSELNVNALELDDSALYLCASSPGQGIYYGYTFGSGTRLTVV.

The rearrangement uses TRBV7-9 and TRBJ2-3; 10 positions agree with TRBD2. Losses at the gene ends were 5 bases for V and 3 bases for J; bases not matched to a gene: 5. This CDR3 has 15 residues. The germline gives CDR1 SEHNR, CDR2 FQNEAQ (reference sequence). CDR3 region: CASSPAGGPTDTQYF. For the CDR3, the DNA is TGTGCCAGCAGCCCAGCGGGGGGGCCGACAGATACGCAGTATTTT.

The chain carries TRBV29-1 and TRBJ2-3; D perhaps matches TRBD2 (6 bases). Between the trimmed V and J ends, which lost 3 bases and 1 base, there was a span of 8 bases. CDR1 and CDR2 from the germline V gene are SQVTM and ANQGSEA. CDR3 length: 13 amino acids. The CDR3, as DNA: TGCAGCGTTGACCCGGGGGGCACAGATACGCAGTATTTT. Its translation is CSVDPGGTDTQYF.

The V call is TRBV10-3, the J call TRBJ2-3, with 15 bases that match TRBD2. The CDR3 is made up of 16 amino acids. The J segment lost 5 bases and the V segment lost 0 bases, leaving 0 bases of the junction unmatched. Germline lookup yields CDR1 ENHRY and CDR2 SYGVKD. This CDR3 is CAISESGLAGGDTQYF. In DNA, the CDR3 is TGTGCCATCAGTGAGTCGGGACTAGCGGGGGGAGATACGCAGTATTTT.

The rearrangement joins TRBV7-8 to TRBJ2-7; TRBD1 aligns across 9 bases. Trimming cost V 1 base and J 2 bases; bases outside gene matches: 3. Germline CDR1 SGHVS, CDR2 FQNEAQ. The CDR3 runs 15 residues. The CDR3 bases are TGTGCCAGCAGCTTAGGGACAGGGGCAACCTACGAGCAGTACTTC. Protein product: CASSLGTGATYEQYF.

The V gene is TRBV27, the J gene TRBJ1-2; D may be TRBD1 (5 bases). The CDR3 totals 14 residues. Germline CDR1 is MNHEY and CDR2 is SMNVEV (reference sequence). Trimming removed 1 base at V and 6 bases at J, with 12 bases between. The CDR3 is CASSLFAGTDGYTF. CDR3 DNA sequence: TGTGCCAGCAGTTTATTTGCAGGGACTGATGGCTACACCTTC.